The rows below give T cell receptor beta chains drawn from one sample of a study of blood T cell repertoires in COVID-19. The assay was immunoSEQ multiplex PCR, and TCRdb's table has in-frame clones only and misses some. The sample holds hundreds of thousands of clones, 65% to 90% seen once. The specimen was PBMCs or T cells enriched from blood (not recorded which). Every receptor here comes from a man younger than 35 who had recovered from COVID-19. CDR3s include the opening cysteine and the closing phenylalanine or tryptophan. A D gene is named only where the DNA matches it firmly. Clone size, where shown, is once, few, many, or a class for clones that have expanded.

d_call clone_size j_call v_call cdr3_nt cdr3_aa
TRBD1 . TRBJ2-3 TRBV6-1 TGTGCCAGCAGTGAAGTGGCAGGGGGAGCTGATACGCAGTATTTT CASSEVAGGADTQYF
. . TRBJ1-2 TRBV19 TGTGCCAGTAGTATGGGGCAAGTAACCTATGGCTACACCTTC CASSMGQVTYGYTF
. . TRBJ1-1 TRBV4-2 TGTGCCAGCAGCCTTCAGAACACTGAAGCTTTCTTT CASSLQNTEAFF
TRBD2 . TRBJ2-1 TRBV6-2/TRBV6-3 TGTGCCAGCAGTTATGCGGGGGGGCCGTATGAGCAGTTCTTC CASSYAGGPYEQFF
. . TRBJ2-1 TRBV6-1 TGTGCCAGCAGGGAAGATTCTGACCAGGGGAATGAGCAGTTCTTC CASREDSDQGNEQFF
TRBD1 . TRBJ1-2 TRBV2 TGTGCCAGCAGGGACAGGGTCGGGGGCTACACCTTC CASRDRVGGYTF
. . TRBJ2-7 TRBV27 TGTGCCAGCAGTTTATTGGTGGGAGGTGGCCACGAGCAGTACTTC CASSLLVGGGHEQYF
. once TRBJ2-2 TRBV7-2 TGTGCCAGCAGCTCTGAGAGTCGCCGGGAGCTGTTTTTT CASSSESRRELFF
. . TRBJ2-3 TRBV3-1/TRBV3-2 TGTGCCAGCAGCCAAGGAGGGTACACAGATACGCAGTATTTT CASSQGGYTDTQYF
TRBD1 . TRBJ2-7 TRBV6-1 TGTGCCAGCAGTGAACAAACAGGGGTATACGAGCAGTACTTC CASSEQTGVYEQYF
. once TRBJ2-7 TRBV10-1 TGCGCCAGCAGTGAGACCGGGACTTTTTTCTACGAGCAGTACTTC CASSETGTFFYEQYF
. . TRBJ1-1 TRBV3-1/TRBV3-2 TGTGCCAGCAGCTTCGTGGGCAACACTGAAGCTTTCTTT CASSFVGNTEAFF
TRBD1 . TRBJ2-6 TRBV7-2 TGTGCCACCCGAGAAAACAGGGGTCTAACTGGGGCCAACGTCCTGACTTTC CATRENRGLTGANVLTF
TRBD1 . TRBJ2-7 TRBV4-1 TGCGCCAGCAGCCAAGCTCCGGGACAGGGAACCTACGAGCAGTACTTC CASSQAPGQGTYEQYF
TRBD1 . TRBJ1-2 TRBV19 TGTGCCAGTAGCGAGCAGGGGGCCGACTATGGCTACACCTTC CASSEQGADYGYTF
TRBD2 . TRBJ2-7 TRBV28 TGTGCCAGCAGCCACCCTTTAGCGGGAGCCTACGAGCAGTACTTC CASSHPLAGAYEQYF
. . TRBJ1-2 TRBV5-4 TGTGCCAGCAGCTTGGTGGCCACTGGCTACACCTTC CASSLVATGYTF
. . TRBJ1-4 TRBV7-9 TGTGCCAGCAGCCGGACAGTTAATGAAAAACTGTTTTTT CASSRTVNEKLFF
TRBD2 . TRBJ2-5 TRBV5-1 TGCGCCAGCAGCTTGATGGCGGGGGGAATAGAGACCCAGTACTTC CASSLMAGGIETQYF
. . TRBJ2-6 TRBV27 TGTGCCAGCAGTTTGGGCCCAGGCTCTGGGGCCAACGTCCTGACTTTC CASSLGPGSGANVLTF
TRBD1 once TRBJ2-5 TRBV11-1 TGTGCCAGCAGCTCGAGACAGGGGGCTTATTTGGAGACCCAGTACTTC CASSSRQGAYLETQYF
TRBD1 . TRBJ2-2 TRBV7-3 TGTGCCAGCAGCACTCAGGGGGCTGGGGAGCTGTTTTTT CASSTQGAGELFF
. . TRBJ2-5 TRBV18 TGTGCCAGCTCACCAAGGGGAGAGACCCAGTACTTC CASSPRGETQYF
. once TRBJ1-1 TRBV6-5 TGTGCCAGCAGACGCAGACAGACCTCGAACACTGAAGCTTTCTTT CASRRRQTSNTEAFF
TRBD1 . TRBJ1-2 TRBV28 TGTGCCAGCAGTTCACAGGGGGATCCTGGCTACACCTTC CASSSQGDPGYTF
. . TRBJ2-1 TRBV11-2 TGTGCCAGCAGCTTGAACAGTCACTACAATGAGCAGTTCTTC CASSLNSHYNEQFF
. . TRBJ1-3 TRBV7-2 TGTGCCAGCAGCCCCTCCGGCTCTGGAAACACCATATATTTT CASSPSGSGNTIYF
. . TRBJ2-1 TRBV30 TGTGCCTGGGGGGACTCGGGGTGGGATGAGCAGTTCTTC CAWGDSGWDEQFF
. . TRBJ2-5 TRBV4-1 TGCGCCAGCAGCCAAGATGGGCTCCGACGGGGGGCGGAACAAGAGACCCAGTACTTC CASSQDGLRRGAEQETQYF
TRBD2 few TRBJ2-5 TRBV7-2 TGTGCCAGCAGCTTAGTAGCGGGGGGCCGCTCCCAGTACTTC CASSLVAGGRSQYF
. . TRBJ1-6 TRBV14 TGTGCCAGCAGCCCCGCAGCGGGCGTTAATTCACCCCTCCACTTT CASSPAAGVNSPLHF
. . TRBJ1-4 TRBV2 TGTGCCAGCAGTGAAAGGGAACAGGGAGTTCCAAAACTGTTTTTT CASSEREQGVPKLFF
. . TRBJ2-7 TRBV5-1 TGCGCCAGCAGCCAGCAGGGTCAGGACGAGCAGTACTTC CASSQQGQDEQYF
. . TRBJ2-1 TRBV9 TGTGCCAGCAGCGTAACTAGCAAGGTTGGTGAGCAGTTCTTC CASSVTSKVGEQFF
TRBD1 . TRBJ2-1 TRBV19 TGTGCCAGTAGTATAGCCCGACAGGGGAAGTACCTCAATGAGCAGTTCTTC CASSIARQGKYLNEQFF
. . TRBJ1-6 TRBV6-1 TGTGCCAGCAGTGAAGTCCAGGGGTCACCCCTCCACTTT CASSEVQGSPLHF